Sequencing of this TCR beta chain was carried out in a study of OX40 agonist ivuxolimab in advanced cancers. Enrollment shut out patients with autoimmune disease history or systemic immunosuppression. The timepoints at which blood was sampled were baseline, cycle 4 day 1, and cycle 7 day 1. With respect to this clone: Its antigen is currently unknown.

Produced via immunoSEQ multiplex PCR; TCRdb's table is partial and in-frame only. The data contain tens of thousands of clones, around 80% of them singletons. Study observations and caveats: Blood T cells, both CD4+ and CD8+, expanded clonally by week 6 at 0.1 to 3.0 mg/kg.

The V and J ends lost 2 bases and 2 bases, in that order; junction bases with no gene match: 13. From germline, CDR1 is MGHRA and CDR2 YSYEKL. The length of the CDR3 is 18 residues. This chain connects TRBV4-1 to TRBJ2-3; TRBD2 agrees at 7 bases. The origin of this receptor is an adult with an advanced solid tumor such as melanoma, head and neck, liver or kidney cancer. Source: CD4+ or CD8+ T cells sorted from blood, taken in a trial of the OX40 agonist ivuxolimab. The CDR3, as DNA: TGCGCCAGCAGCCAACTAGTCACTAGCGCTAAGTACACAGATACGCAGTATTTT. This codes for CASSQLVTSAKYTDTQYF.